This TCR beta chain was captured in a study of blood T cell repertoires in COVID-19. TCRdb's table, derived via immunoSEQ multiplex PCR, lists solely in-frame clones and lacks some. The sample contains about 76,000 clones, under 95% of which appear only once. CDR3 length: 16 residues. V gave up 3 bases and J gave up 5 bases; unmatched junction bases: 8. Germline V lookup: CDR1 SNHLY, CDR2 FYNNEI. The origin of this receptor is a human donor in a cohort sampled during active COVID-19. The rearrangement links TRBV2 to TRBJ2-5; TRBD2 agrees at 11 bases. The sequencing input was peripheral blood. The DNA for the CDR3 is TGTGCCAGCAGTGAGATGGTAGCGGGAGGGGATGAGACCCAGTACTTC. This translates into CASSEMVAGGDETQYF.